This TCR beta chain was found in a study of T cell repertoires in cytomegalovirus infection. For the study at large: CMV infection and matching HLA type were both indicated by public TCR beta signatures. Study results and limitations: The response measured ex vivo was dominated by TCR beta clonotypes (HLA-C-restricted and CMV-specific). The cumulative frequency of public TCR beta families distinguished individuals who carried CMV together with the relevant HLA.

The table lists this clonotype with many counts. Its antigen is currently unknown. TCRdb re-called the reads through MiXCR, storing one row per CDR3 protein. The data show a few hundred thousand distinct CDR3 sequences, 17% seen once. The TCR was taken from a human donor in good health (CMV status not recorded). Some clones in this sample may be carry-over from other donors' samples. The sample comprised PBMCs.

The CDR3 loop is CASSFTAGETYEQYF. The CDR3 bases are TGTGCCAGCAGCTTTACAGCGGGGGAAACATACGAGCAGTACTTC. The V call is TRBV7-2, the J call TRBJ2-7; 8 bases align to TRBD2. Germline V gene sequence: CDR1 SGHTA, CDR2 FQGNSA. The CDR3 is made up of 15 amino acids. Trimming at V came to 3 bases and at J to 4 bases, leaving 8 bases not matched to a gene.